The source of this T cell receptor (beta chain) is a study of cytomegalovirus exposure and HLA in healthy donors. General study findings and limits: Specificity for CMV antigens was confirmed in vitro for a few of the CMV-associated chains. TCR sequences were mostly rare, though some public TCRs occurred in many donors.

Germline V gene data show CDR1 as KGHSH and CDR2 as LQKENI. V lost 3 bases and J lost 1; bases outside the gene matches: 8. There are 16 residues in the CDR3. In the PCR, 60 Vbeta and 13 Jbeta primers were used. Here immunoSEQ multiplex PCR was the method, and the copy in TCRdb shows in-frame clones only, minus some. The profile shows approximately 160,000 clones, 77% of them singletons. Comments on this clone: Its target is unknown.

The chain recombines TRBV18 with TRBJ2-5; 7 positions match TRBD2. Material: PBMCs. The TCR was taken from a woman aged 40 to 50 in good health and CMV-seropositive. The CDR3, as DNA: TGTGCCAGCTCACCTGGGCCAGCGGGAAGCCAAGAGACCCAGTACTTC. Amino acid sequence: CASSPGPAGSQETQYF.